This T cell receptor beta chain was retrieved from a study of T cell responses to AZD1222 COVID-19 vaccine. Sequenced by immunoSEQ multiplex PCR; TCRdb stores in-frame clones only, minus some. Of about 160,000 clones in the sample, about 91% were seen once. As regards this clone: Its antigen is unidentified.

Overall study findings and caveats: Mostly white British, mostly female donors; authors suggested clonal diversity may be underestimated.

Looked up from germline, CDR1 is SGHAT and CDR2 is FQNNGV. This CDR3 contains 18 residues. V lost 3 bases and J lost 0; bases outside the gene matches: 11. The origin of this receptor is an adult in good health. Sequencing was performed on peripheral blood, taken on day 0 of MenACWY control vaccination. This chain connects TRBV11-2 to TRBJ2-1, with 7 positions matching TRBD2. Here the CDR3 reads CASSFRRLAPSSYNEQFF. In DNA, the CDR3 is TGTGCCAGCAGCTTCCGTCGACTAGCTCCGAGCTCCTACAATGAGCAGTTCTTC.